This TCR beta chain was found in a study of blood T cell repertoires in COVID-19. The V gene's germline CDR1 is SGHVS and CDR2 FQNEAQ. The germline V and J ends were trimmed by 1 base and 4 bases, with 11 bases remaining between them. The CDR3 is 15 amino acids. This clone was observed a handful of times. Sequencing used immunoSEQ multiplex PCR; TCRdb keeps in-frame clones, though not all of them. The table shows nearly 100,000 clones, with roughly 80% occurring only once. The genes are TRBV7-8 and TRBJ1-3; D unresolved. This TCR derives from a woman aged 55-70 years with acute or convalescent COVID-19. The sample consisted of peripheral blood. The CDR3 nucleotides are TGTGCCAGCAGCTTAGATCGGGTTGGCGGAAACACCATATATTTT. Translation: CASSLDRVGGNTIYF. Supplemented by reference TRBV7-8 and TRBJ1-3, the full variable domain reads GAGVSQSPRYKVAKRGQDVALRCDPISGHVSLFWYQQALGQGPEFLTYFQNEAQLDKSGLPSDRFFAERPEGSVSTLKIQRTQQEDSAVYLCASSLDRVGGNTIYFGEGSWLTVV.